The clone carrying this TCR beta chain was picked up many times. Time point: blood at routine non-recurrence follow-up after resection. Unique molecular identifiers tagged every individual TCR cDNA molecule. TCRdb recomputed calls from the 5' RACE reads with MiXCR, one row per CDR3 protein. The repertoire holds 15,000 or so distinct CDR3 sequences, with approximately 6.8% as singletons. This sample was taken from a study of spatial heterogeneity in lung cancer. The source was PBMCs, collected at follow-up. The TCR sequence derives from a male donor with early-stage non-small cell lung cancer.

The DNA of the CDR3 is TGTGCCAGCAGCCACCTTTTTTGCGGGAACCCCTACGAGCAGTACTTC. This gives the protein CASSHLFCGNPYEQYF. This chain links TRBV4-2 with TRBJ2-7; a possible D gene is TRBD2 (6 bases). CDR1 is LGHNA, CDR2 YNFKEQ, per germline. Trimming cost V 3 bases and J 2 bases, with 17 bases left between them. The CDR3 loop spans 16 amino acids.